These T cell receptor beta chains were read from a single sample in a study of blood T cell repertoires in COVID-19. Clones were sequenced by immunoSEQ multiplex PCR, and TCRdb holds only the in-frame ones, with some missing. The data contain fewer than 200,000 clones, approximately 81% of them seen just once; the ten biggest clones take up around 3.2%. The sample consisted of peripheral blood. The receptors were gathered from a human donor with acute or convalescent COVID-19. The donor label of this sample is uncertain. Each CDR3 is given with its conserved first and last residue. D genes are given only for firm matches. Expanded clones are given a class, and other clones once, few, many or no size at all.

j_call d_call clone_size v_call cdr3_length cdr3_nt cdr3_aa
TRBJ2-5 - once TRBV29-1 12 TGCAGCGTCGGACACTTGCAAGAGACCCAGTACTTC CSVGHLQETQYF
TRBJ2-3 TRBD1 - TRBV6-5 15 TGTGCCAGCAGAAGGACAGGGGAGACCACAGATACGCAGTATTTT CASRRTGETTDTQYF
TRBJ1-2 TRBD1 - TRBV5-6 16 TGTGCCAGCAGCGAGCCGGGACAGGGGGCGAACAAGGGCTACACCTTC CASSEPGQGANKGYTF
TRBJ1-4 TRBD1 - TRBV19 14 TGTGCCAGTATGAGGTCAGGGGGGAGTGAAAAACTGTTTTTT CASMRSGGSEKLFF
TRBJ1-1 TRBD1 - TRBV30 15 TGTGCCTTGGCCCCCCATGGACAGGCGGACACTGAAGCTTTCTTT CALAPHGQADTEAFF
TRBJ2-2 - - TRBV11-2 15 TGTGCCAGCAGCTTATTGCAGGGGCGTACCGGGGAGCTGTTTTTT CASSLLQGRTGELFF
TRBJ2-1 - few TRBV7-8 13 TGTGCCAGCAGCCCGTCGTTACAACATGAGCAGTTCTTC CASSPSLQHEQFF
TRBJ1-2 - - TRBV7-2 14 TGTGCCAGCAGCCTGGACAGCTTTAACTATGGCTACACCTTC CASSLDSFNYGYTF
TRBJ2-7 TRBD2 once TRBV7-6 15 TGTGCCAGCAGCTCCTTAGCGGGGGGGCGTGGCGAGCAGTACTTC CASSSLAGGRGEQYF
TRBJ1-2 TRBD1 few TRBV5-6 15 TGTGCCAGCAGCTTGGCCGGCAGGGGGCGAGGGGGCTACACCTTC CASSLAGRGRGGYTF
TRBJ2-3 TRBD2 - TRBV5-5 16 TGTGCCAGCAGCTCGGGCGCTAGCGGGAGAACAGATACGCAGTATTTT CASSSGASGRTDTQYF
TRBJ1-1 - - TRBV5-6 15 TGTGCCAGCAGCATCCTGGGCAGAGAGAACACTGAAGCTTTCTTT CASSILGRENTEAFF
TRBJ1-4 - few TRBV11-2 15 TGTGCCAGCACCTCGTTAGGAAATAGGGGGGAAAAACTGTTTTTT CASTSLGNRGEKLFF
TRBJ2-1 - - TRBV4-2 22 TGTGCCAGCAGCCCGCTGCGTGGTATCTACAAGCCTGAGGCGCTTTCCTACAATGAGCAGTTCTTC CASSPLRGIYKPEALSYNEQFF
TRBJ1-2 - - TRBV30 13 TGTGCCTGGACCCGAGGCCCGTACTATGGCTACACCTTC CAWTRGPYYGYTF
TRBJ1-1 - - TRBV7-9 14 TGTGCCAGCAGCTTCCTGGTAGCGAACACTGAAGCTTTCTTT CASSFLVANTEAFF
TRBJ2-7 - - TRBV11-2 14 TGTGCCAGCAGCTTAGATTCCCTCTCCTACGAGCAGTACTTC CASSLDSLSYEQYF
TRBJ1-2 - - TRBV5-1 14 TGCGCCAGCAGCTGGGACAAGGGGGACTATGGCTACACCTTC CASSWDKGDYGYTF
TRBJ2-2 - once TRBV5-1 15 TGCGCCAGCAGCTTGGCAGGGGTAAATCACGGGGAGCTGTTTTTT CASSLAGVNHGELFF
TRBJ2-5 TRBD1 - TRBV28 15 TGTGCCAGCAGTTCTTCCGGACAGGGGAGGGAGACCCAGTACTTC CASSSSGQGRETQYF
TRBJ2-7 - few TRBV7-9 17 TGTGCCAGCAGCTTGGAGGGACCGCGCTTAAACTCCTACGAGCAGTACTTC CASSLEGPRLNSYEQYF
TRBJ1-6 TRBD1 - TRBV30 16 TGTGCCTGGACCCGGGAGGGGGCATCCTATAATTCACCCCTCCACTTT CAWTREGASYNSPLHF
TRBJ1-1 TRBD1 - TRBV19 14 TGTGCCAGTGGGGACAGGGGTCCGGCCACTGAAGCTTTCTTT CASGDRGPATEAFF